This is a list of T cell receptor beta chains from one sample in a study of blood T cell repertoires in COVID-19. Profiled with immunoSEQ multiplex PCR; TCRdb holds only in-frame clones, not every one. Of tens of thousands of clones listed, 88% were seen once; the top ten hold roughly a tenth. Sequenced sample: PBMCs or T cells enriched from blood (not recorded which). These receptors all come from a middle-aged woman who had recovered from COVID-19. Each CDR3 is given with its conserved first and last residue. A D gene is named only where the DNA matches it firmly. Clone size, where shown, is once, few, many, or a class for clones that have expanded.

v_gene,j_gene,d_gene,abundance,CDR3aa,CDR3nt
TRBV7-7,TRBJ1-1,NA,NA,CASSPLSKTAEAFF,TGTGCCAGCAGCCCATTAAGTAAGACAGCTGAAGCTTTCTTT
TRBV12-3/TRBV12-4,TRBJ2-7,NA,NA,CASREQGYEQYF,TGTGCCAGCAGGGAACAGGGCTACGAGCAGTACTTC
TRBV5-4,TRBJ2-2,NA,NA,CASSPWAPSNTGELFF,TGTGCCAGCAGCCCTTGGGCCCCCTCGAACACCGGGGAGCTGTTTTTT
TRBV6-5,TRBJ2-1,NA,NA,CASSYSQGYNEQFF,TGTGCCAGCAGTTACTCCCAGGGCTACAATGAGCAGTTCTTC
TRBV6-4,TRBJ1-2,TRBD1,NA,CASSMQTGNNYGYTF,TGTGCCAGCAGTATGCAGACAGGGAATAACTATGGCTACACCTTC
TRBV3-1/TRBV3-2,TRBJ1-5,NA,NA,CASSQDQASSNQPQHF,TGTGCCAGCAGCCAAGATCAGGCAAGTAGCAATCAGCCCCAGCATTTT
TRBV28,TRBJ2-5,TRBD1,NA,CASSLGTGGQETQYF,TGTGCCAGCAGTTTAGGGACAGGGGGCCAAGAGACCCAGTACTTC
TRBV4-2,TRBJ2-5,NA,NA,CASSQVVAANQETQYF,TGTGCCAGCAGCCAGGTAGTAGCGGCGAACCAAGAGACCCAGTACTTC
TRBV3-1/TRBV3-2,TRBJ2-3,NA,once,CASSQMGGAHTDTQYF,TGTGCCAGCAGCCAAATGGGGGGGGCGCACACAGATACGCAGTATTTT
TRBV14,TRBJ1-2,TRBD1,NA,CASSENRGLWGYTF,TGTGCCAGCAGCGAAAACAGGGGGCTCTGGGGCTACACCTTC
TRBV19,TRBJ2-3,TRBD2,NA,CASSINPAGVSTDTQYF,TGTGCCAGTAGTATAAATCCTGCGGGGGTGAGCACAGATACGCAGTATTTT
TRBV19,TRBJ2-3,NA,NA,CASNDFSGGGDTQYF,TGTGCCAGTAACGATTTTAGCGGCGGCGGGGATACGCAGTATTTT
TRBV6-1,TRBJ1-2,NA,NA,CASSEEGAGVGYTF,TGTGCCAGCAGTGAAGAAGGGGCAGGGGTTGGCTACACCTTC
TRBV13,TRBJ1-3,NA,NA,CASTSGAFVRDTIYF,TGTGCCAGCACCTCTGGGGCTTTTGTTAGGGACACCATATATTTT
TRBV5-1,TRBJ2-1,TRBD1,NA,CASGPLGQDFDEQFF,TGCGCCAGCGGACCCTTGGGACAGGACTTTGATGAGCAGTTCTTC
TRBV6-4,TRBJ2-3,NA,few,CASSAAGGTDTQYF,TGTGCCAGCAGTGCCGCGGGTGGAACAGATACGCAGTATTTT
TRBV29-1,TRBJ1-2,NA,NA,CSVDSGYGYTF,TGCAGCGTTGATTCCGGGTATGGCTACACCTTC
TRBV11-2,TRBJ2-5,TRBD2,NA,CASSYGLAEETQYF,TGTGCCAGCAGCTACGGACTAGCTGAGGAGACCCAGTACTTC
TRBV6-5,TRBJ1-1,TRBD1,NA,CASRLQGPAITEAFF,TGTGCCAGCCGCCTACAGGGGCCCGCGATCACTGAAGCTTTCTTT
TRBV5-1,TRBJ2-5,NA,once,CASSIRRGAETQYF,TGCGCCAGCTCGATACGGCGGGGAGCAGAGACCCAGTACTTC
TRBV7-6,TRBJ1-3,TRBD1,NA,CASSSRVTGGSGNTIYF,TGTGCCAGCAGCTCAAGGGTGACAGGGGGCTCTGGAAACACCATATATTTT
TRBV11-3,TRBJ2-2,TRBD1,NA,CASSFGTGITAGELFF,TGTGCCAGCAGCTTTGGGACAGGGATAACGGCCGGGGAGCTGTTTTTT
TRBV7-3,TRBJ2-2,TRBD2,NA,CASSQHTGLASGELFF,TGTGCCAGCAGCCAACATACCGGACTAGCTTCCGGGGAGCTGTTTTTT
TRBV18,TRBJ1-6,NA,NA,CASRESGQNSPLHF,TGTGCCAGCCGGGAGTCGGGTCAAAATTCACCCCTCCACTTT
TRBV11-3,TRBJ2-3,TRBD2,NA,CASSPGLAGYTDTQYF,TGTGCCAGCAGCCCTGGACTAGCGGGGTACACAGATACGCAGTATTTT
TRBV27,TRBJ2-3,NA,NA,CASSLRLRSTDTQYF,TGTGCCAGCAGTTTACGACTACGGAGCACAGATACGCAGTATTTT
TRBV6-5,TRBJ1-1,NA,once,CASTRIGRTEAFF,TGTGCCAGCACCAGAATAGGGAGAACTGAAGCTTTCTTT
TRBV2,TRBJ1-5,TRBD1,few,CASRAGQGAQPQHF,TGTGCCAGCAGAGCCGGACAGGGGGCGCAGCCCCAGCATTTT
TRBV3-1/TRBV3-2,TRBJ2-1,TRBD2,NA,CASSQEGLAGGGEQFF,TGTGCCAGCAGCCAGGAGGGACTAGCGGGGGGTGGTGAGCAGTTCTTC
TRBV5-5,TRBJ2-7,TRBD2,NA,CASSPGLAGEYEQYF,TGTGCCAGCAGCCCGGGACTAGCGGGGGAGTACGAGCAGTACTTC
TRBV19,TRBJ1-5,NA,NA,CASSIEGAHQPQHF,TGTGCCAGTAGTATAGAGGGAGCCCATCAGCCCCAGCATTTT
TRBV6-5,TRBJ2-7,TRBD1,NA,CASSYGTGATYEQYF,TGTGCCAGCAGTTACGGGACAGGGGCGACCTACGAGCAGTACTTC
TRBV25-1,TRBJ2-7,TRBD2,NA,CASSEFNEGGYEQYF,TGTGCCAGCAGTGAATTTAATGAGGGAGGGTACGAGCAGTACTTC
TRBV29-1,TRBJ1-1,TRBD1,NA,CSVELPKTGRTEAFF,TGCAGCGTTGAACTTCCTAAGACAGGGAGGACTGAAGCTTTCTTT
TRBV7-2,TRBJ2-1,TRBD2,few,CASSPIAGVYNEQFF,TGTGCCAGCAGCCCAATAGCGGGGGTCTACAATGAGCAGTTCTTC
TRBV6-2/TRBV6-3,TRBJ2-3,NA,once,CASSDGRETTTDTQYF,TGTGCCAGCAGCGACGGGCGGGAAACAACCACAGATACGCAGTATTTT
TRBV5-1,TRBJ2-4,TRBD1,NA,CASRPTGGLDIQYF,TGCGCCAGCAGACCGACAGGGGGCTTGGACATTCAGTACTTC
TRBV2,TRBJ1-3,NA,NA,CASKSNLGNTIYF,TGTGCCAGCAAGTCTAACCTTGGAAACACCATATATTTT
TRBV19,TRBJ2-7,TRBD2,NA,CASSRLAGAYEQYF,TGTGCCAGTAGTAGACTAGCGGGGGCCTACGAGCAGTACTTC
TRBV6-1,TRBJ2-6,NA,NA,CASSEVGGRGANVLTF,TGTGCCAGCAGTGAAGTTGGGGGCCGGGGGGCCAACGTCCTGACTTTC
TRBV7-9,TRBJ2-1,TRBD2,NA,CASSLIAAGGLLSYNEQFF,TGTGCCAGCAGCTTAATCGCGGCGGGGGGCCTTCTATCCTACAATGAGCAGTTCTTC
TRBV29-1,TRBJ2-2,TRBD2,NA,CSVRLAGDVAGELFF,TGCAGCGTGAGACTAGCGGGGGACGTAGCCGGGGAGCTGTTTTTT
TRBV12-3/TRBV12-4,TRBJ1-2,TRBD1,once,CASSPRTGVSYTF,TGTGCCAGCAGTCCTCGGACAGGGGTTAGCTACACCTTC
TRBV7-2,TRBJ2-1,TRBD2,NA,CAGQRAGGPVEQFF,TGTGCCGGCCAGAGAGCGGGGGGGCCGGTTGAGCAGTTCTTC
TRBV5-1,TRBJ2-3,NA,NA,CASSAGQSTDTQYF,TGCGCCAGCAGCGCGGGACAGAGCACAGATACGCAGTATTTT
TRBV28,TRBJ1-3,NA,NA,CASSLTGASGNTIYF,TGTGCCAGCAGTTTGACTGGGGCCTCTGGAAACACCATATATTTT
TRBV7-9,TRBJ2-7,TRBD1,NA,CASSGTGTYEQYF,TGTGCCAGCAGCGGGACAGGGACCTACGAGCAGTACTTC
TRBV5-1,TRBJ2-5,TRBD2,NA,CASSAGTNARETQYF,TGCGCCAGCAGCGCCGGGACTAATGCAAGGGAGACCCAGTACTTC